The present entry profiles one TCR beta chain with its context. Between the trimmed V and J ends, which lost 3 bases and 5 bases, there was a span of 19 bases. The CDR3 has 16 residues. Germline CDR1 and CDR2: MGHDK and SYGVNS. The repertoire was sequenced with immunoSEQ multiplex PCR; TCRdb's copy has only in-frame clones and lacks some. This sample has nearly 110,000 clones, with over 55% found just once. The data were taken from a study of blood T cell repertoires in COVID-19. Study details: Both acute and convalescent COVID-19 samples were obtained from the United States, Italy and Spain. The cDNA or gDNA used as material had been derived from T cells, B-cell-depleted T cells, or PBMCs.

The chain links TRBV25-1 to TRBJ2-5; weak D call: TRBD1 (5 bases). This receptor was obtained from a human donor with acute or convalescent COVID-19. The donor label of this sample is uncertain. The sample taken for sequencing was peripheral blood. CDR3 amino acids: CASSDSDKFLRETQYF. The CDR3 nucleotides read TGTGCCAGCAGTGACTCGGACAAATTTTTGCGGGAGACCCAGTACTTC.